The 22 T cell receptor beta chains below come from one sample, sequenced in a study of blood T cells in healthy people across ages. Together with a sample-barcoded 5' primer, a J-beta primer mix was included in a second PCR lasting about 7 to 11 cycles. TCRdb independently ran MiXCR on the 5' RACE reads; one entry per CDR3 protein. The data show 1.5 million to 1.8 million distinct CDR3 sequences, approximately 42% seen once. Sequencing was carried out using blood. Source of these receptors: a woman between 18 and 30 years old in good health.

This clonotype was seen repeatedly, ten times or more. The gene calls are TRBV4-3 and TRBJ2-1; 10 bases are shared with TRBD2. The J segment lost 7 bases and the V segment lost 4 bases, leaving 4 bases of the junction unmatched. Germline V CDR1 and CDR2: LGHNA, YSLEER. The CDR3 totals 14 residues. The chain's CDR3 is CASSLSGGGNEQFF. In nucleotides, the CDR3 is TGCGCCAGCAGCCTAAGCGGGGGGGGGAATGAGCAGTTCTTC.

This clonotype was observed a few times. The chain carries TRBV20-1 and TRBJ1-6; weak D call: TRBD1 (6 bases). Germline CDR1 and CDR2: DFQATT and SNEGSKA (reference sequence). The CDR3 is 15 amino acids. Trimming took 0 bases from V and 7 from J, leaving 13 bases between them. In DNA form, the CDR3 reads TGCAGTGCTAGAGATACGATCAGGGGAAATTCACCCCTCCACTTT. This gives the protein CSARDTIRGNSPLHF.

This clonotype was counted a few times. At one end, the junction sequence differs from germline, possibly due to a read error. This rearrangement joins TRBV5-1 to TRBJ2-1; 8 bases are a match to TRBD1. This CDR3 has 15 amino acids. Germline CDR1 is SGHRS and CDR2 is YFSETQ. This chain's CDR3 is CASSEGQGAYNEQFF. The CDR3 nucleotides read TGTGCCAGCAGTGAAGGGCAGGGGGCTTACAATGAGCAGTTCTTC.

This clonotype was seen more than once but under ten times. The rearrangement joins TRBV29-1 to TRBJ2-7; D is unclear. CDR1 is SQVTM, CDR2 ANQGSEA, per germline. The CDR3 covers 12 residues. The CDR3 here is CSAAGLSYEQYF. The CDR3 DNA follows: TGCAGTGCTGCCGGGCTCTCCTACGAGCAGTACTTC.

This clonotype was seen more than once but under ten times. Being one base from a much bigger clone, this may be a read error. The chain is built from TRBV10-3 and TRBJ2-7; D is unresolved. This CDR3 is 12 amino acids long. V was cut by 6 bases and J by 7 bases, with 13 bases left in between. Germline V lookup: CDR1 ENHRY, CDR2 SYGVKD. CDR3 sequence reads: CAIRDMSWEQYF. CDR3 DNA: TGTGCCATCAGGGATATGTCTTGGGAGCAGTACTTC.

The chain employs TRBV30 and TRBJ1-5; 8 bases match TRBD1. The germline V gene encodes CDR1 GTSNPN and CDR2 SVGIG (reference sequence). This CDR3 has 15 amino acids. V was clipped by 0 bases and J by 2 bases; unmatched bases: 3. Here the CDR3 reads CAWSVAGGGNQPQHF. The CDR3 DNA follows: TGTGCCTGGAGTGTAGCAGGGGGCGGCAATCAGCCCCAGCATTTT. Full variable domain (rest looked up from reference TRBV30 and TRBJ1-5): SQTIHQWPATLVQPVGSPLSLECTVEGTSNPNLYWYRQAAGRGLQLLFYSVGIGQISSEVPQNLSASRPQDRQFILSSKKLLLSDSGFYLCAWSVAGGGNQPQHFGDGTRLSIL.

This clonotype showed up just a few times. The rearrangement uses TRBV7-2 and TRBJ2-3, with TRBD2 identical over 9 bases. Germline V gene data show CDR1 as SGHTA and CDR2 as FQGNSA. The CDR3 runs to 16 residues. The ends lost 5 bases at V and 2 bases at J; junction bases unmatched: 8. The CDR3 is CASSRTSVGVTDTQYF. The CDR3, as DNA: TGTGCCAGCAGCCGGACTAGCGTCGGGGTCACAGATACGCAGTATTTT.

The genes are TRBV7-9 and TRBJ2-1, with D perhaps matching TRBD2 (5 bases). Near its end, the DNA agrees better with TRBJ2-7, so the J call may be wrong. This CDR3 has 14 amino acids. Germline V gene data show CDR1 as SEHNR and CDR2 as FQNEAQ (reference sequence). CDR3 region: CASSVELGYNEQYF. Written as DNA, the CDR3 is TGTGCCAGCAGCGTTGAACTAGGCTACAATGAGCAGTACTTC.

V gene TRBV20-1 combines with J gene TRBJ2-7; no clear D gene. Trimming cost V 3 bases and J 3 bases, with 6 bases left between them. This CDR3 contains 11 residues. Germline-derived CDR1 and CDR2 are DFQATT and SNEGSKA (reference sequence). CDR3 residues: CSASVVYEQYF. The CDR3 DNA sequence: TGCAGTGCTAGTGTCGTCTACGAGCAGTACTTC.

V is TRBV7-8 and J is TRBJ1-6, with D possibly TRBD1 on 5 matching bases. The germline V gene encodes CDR1 SGHVS and CDR2 FQNEAQ. The CDR3 has 16 amino acids. Trimming took off 5 bases at V and 2 bases at J, with 13 bases between the two ends. The CDR3 DNA reads TGTGCCAGCAGCCTTGTCCGGGGACCCTATAATTCACCCCTCCACTTT. Protein: CASSLVRGPYNSPLHF.

This clonotype occurred a few times. The rearrangement joins TRBV20-1 to TRBJ2-3; 10 bases are a match to TRBD2. There are 14 residues in the CDR3. Losses at the gene ends were 6 bases for V and 4 bases for J; bases not matched to a gene: 7. Looked up from germline, CDR1 is DFQATT and CDR2 is SNEGSKA (reference sequence). This CDR3 is CSAPSSGSSDTQYF. Here the CDR3 DNA reads TGCAGTGCCCCATCTAGCGGGAGCTCAGATACGCAGTATTTT.

This sequence joins TRBV6-2 or TRBV6-3 and TRBJ1-6; the D gene is possibly TRBD1 (6 bases). Looked up from germline, CDR1 is MNHEY and CDR2 is SVGEGT. The V end was cut by 8 bases, the J end by 3 bases, with 14 bases between. This CDR3 is 15 amino acids long. The CDR3 nucleotides are TGTGCCAGCGGACGGACAGAATTCTATAATTCACCCCTCCACTTT. Encoded protein: CASGRTEFYNSPLHF.

This clonotype was recorded a few times. The chain employs TRBV2 and TRBJ1-5; no clear D. Trimming cost V 7 bases and J 0 bases, with 7 bases left between them. Germline V gives CDR1 SNHLY, CDR2 FYNNEI. The CDR3 sequence is 13 residues long. The CDR3 loop is CASNADSNQPQHF. The CDR3 DNA reads as TGTGCCAGCAATGCCGATAGCAATCAGCCCCAGCATTTT.

The V gene is TRBV20-1, the J gene TRBJ2-7; 7 positions agree with TRBD1. V lost 6 bases to trimming and J lost 4 bases; unmatched junction nucleotides: 24. The length of the CDR3 is 18 residues. Germline V gene sequence: CDR1 DFQATT, CDR2 SNEGSKA (reference sequence). The CDR3 bases are TGCAGTGCCTGGGGCGCTCAGGGGGTCAGGAGCCTTGCATACGAGCAGTACTTC. Protein sequence: CSAWGAQGVRSLAYEQYF.

The rearrangement joins TRBV7-2 to TRBJ2-3; 9 nucleotides agree with TRBD2. The CDR3 sequence is 15 residues long. With V trimmed by 0 bases and J by 4 bases, 2 bases remained unmatched. CDR1 and CDR2 (germline): SGHTA, FQGNSA. Here the CDR3 reads CASSLAGTSSDTQYF. The CDR3 DNA is TGTGCCAGCAGCTTAGCCGGGACTAGCTCAGATACGCAGTATTTT. The variable domain in full, with the rest retrieved from reference TRBV7-2 and TRBJ2-3, is GAGVSQSPSNKVTEKGKDVELRCDPISGHTALYWYRQSLGQGLEFLIYFQGNSAPDKSGLPSDRFSAERTGGSVSTLTIQRTQQEDSAVYLCASSLAGTSSDTQYFGPGTRLTVL.

This clonotype was seen once. This chain joins TRBV10-3 and TRBJ2-7; 12 nucleotides line up with TRBD1. CDR1 and CDR2 (germline): ENHRY, SYGVKD. J was trimmed by 5 bases and V by 11 bases; bases with no gene match: 16. This CDR3 has 16 residues. CDR3 in amino acids: CAALPATGQGANEQYF. CDR3 DNA: TGTGCCGCCCTCCCTGCAACGGGACAGGGGGCGAACGAGCAGTACTTC.

In this sample, this clonotype turned up a few times. The chain uses TRBV29-1 and TRBJ2-3, with TRBD2 identical over 11 bases. From germline, CDR1 is SQVTM and CDR2 ANQGSEA. The trim removed 6 bases at V and 3 bases at J, leaving 8 bases unmatched. The CDR3 is 15 residues long. The CDR3 DNA reads TGCAGCGTGTGGACTAGCGGGCCTAGTACAGATACGCAGTATTTT. Translating gives CSVWTSGPSTDTQYF.

This clonotype showed up just a few times. The chain uses TRBV20-1 and TRBJ1-4; a possible D gene is TRBD1 (5 bases). Germline assignment: CDR1 DFQATT and CDR2 SNEGSKA (reference sequence). Between the trimmed V and J ends, which lost 5 bases and 8 bases, there was a span of 9 bases. This CDR3 spans 11 amino acids. CDR3 DNA: TGCAGTGCTGGACACCCAGAAAAACTGTTTTTT. This translates into CSAGHPEKLFF.

This clonotype was found many times. The genes are TRBV7-2 and TRBJ2-5; D is unresolved. This CDR3 spans 13 amino acids. The germline V gene has CDR1 SGHTA and CDR2 FQGNSA. V gave up 5 bases and J gave up 4 bases, with 11 bases separating them. As DNA, the CDR3 is TGTGCCAGCAGCGTTTTAGGTGGAGAGACCCAGTACTTC. This sequence encodes CASSVLGGETQYF. Based on the CDR3 plus reference TRBV7-2 and TRBJ2-5, the full variable domain is GAGVSQSPSNKVTEKGKDVELRCDPISGHTALYWYRQSLGQGLEFLIYFQGNSAPDKSGLPSDRFSAERTGGSVSTLTIQRTQQEDSAVYLCASSVLGGETQYFGPGTRLLVL.

The chain has TRBV4-1 and TRBJ1-1, with 8 bases aligning to TRBD1. CDR1 MGHRA and CDR2 YSYEKL come from the germline V gene. After removal of 1 base from V and 4 bases from J, the junction contained 2 bases not matched to a gene. The CDR3 covers 14 residues. CDR3 nucleotides: TGCGCCAGCAGCCAAGGACAGGGGATCACTGAAGCTTTCTTT. It yields the protein CASSQGQGITEAFF.

This chain uses TRBV7-2 with TRBJ2-4; TRBD1 might be the D (6 bases). The CDR3 loop spans 18 amino acids. Between the trimmed V and J ends, which lost 2 bases and 0 bases, there was a span of 17 bases. CDR1 is SGHTA, CDR2 FQGNSA, per germline. The CDR3 DNA sequence: TGTGCCAGCAGCTTAATCCCGGGACAAAATTTAGCCAAAAACATTCAGTACTTC. Residues: CASSLIPGQNLAKNIQYF.

This clonotype turned up a few times. The genes are TRBV12-3 or TRBV12-4 and TRBJ2-1; 7 nucleotides line up with TRBD1. The CDR3 covers 15 residues. V lost 6 bases and J lost 3; bases outside the gene matches: 8. CDR3 nucleotide sequence: TGTGCCAGCAGCTCTCCGGGACAGATCTACAATGAGCAGTTCTTC. The encoded protein is CASSSPGQIYNEQFF.